This T cell receptor (beta chain) was documented in a study of response to subunit inactivated influenza vaccine. This CDR3 is 17 amino acids long. Germline V lookup: CDR1 MNHNS, CDR2 SASEGT. Notes on this clonotype: What it recognizes is unknown. Germline is not matched at one junction end, which may reflect a read error.

TCRdb recomputed calls from the RT-PCR reads with MiXCR, one row per CDR3 protein. The sample records approximately 310,000 distinct CDR3 sequences, 21% being singletons. Whole-study findings and limits: The authors offered the suggestion that each seasonal influenza vaccination recruits few new T cells.

The receptor was derived from a man aged 45 to 75 who received an inactivated influenza vaccine. The source material was PBMCs from blood, sampled about 19 months after vaccination. This sequence joins TRBV6-1 and TRBJ1-6; D unclear. The CDR3 protein is CASSPRWSGASNSTLHF. The DNA for the CDR3 is TGTGCCAGCAGCCCCCGGTGGTCAGGAGCGAGTAATTCAACCCTCCACTTT.